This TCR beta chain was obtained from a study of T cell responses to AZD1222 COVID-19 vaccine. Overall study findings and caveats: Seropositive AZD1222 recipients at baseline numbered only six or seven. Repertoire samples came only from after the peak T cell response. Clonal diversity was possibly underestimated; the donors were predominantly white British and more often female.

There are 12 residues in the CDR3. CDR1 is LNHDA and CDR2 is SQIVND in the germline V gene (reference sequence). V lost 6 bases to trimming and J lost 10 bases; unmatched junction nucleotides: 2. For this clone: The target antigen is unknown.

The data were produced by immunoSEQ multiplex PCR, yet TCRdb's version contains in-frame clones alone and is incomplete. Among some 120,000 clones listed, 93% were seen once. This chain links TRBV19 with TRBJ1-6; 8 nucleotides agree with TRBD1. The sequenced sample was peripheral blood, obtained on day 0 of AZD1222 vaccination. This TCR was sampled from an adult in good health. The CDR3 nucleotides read TGTGCCAGTAGGGACAGGGACTCACCCCTCCACTTT. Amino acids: CASRDRDSPLHF.